This TCR beta chain is drawn from a study of T and B cells in COVID-19 patients. Findings and caveats of the study: Patients with COVID-19 reportedly showed strongly skewed T cell receptor beta variable and joining gene usage.

Multiplex PCR with BIOMED2 TRB-A/B primer pools amplified TRB rearrangements. TCRdb fed the multiplex PCR reads into MiXCR, producing one record per CDR3 protein. The table includes about 7,600 distinct CDR3 sequences, less than 30% detected once. Between the trimmed V and J ends, which lost 6 bases and 0 bases, there was a span of 15 bases. This CDR3 region has 15 residues. Germline V gene data show CDR1 as DFQATT and CDR2 as SNEGSKA (reference sequence). With respect to this clonotype: Its specificity is not known.

TRB was amplified from about 250-500 ng of blood genomic DNA. Specimen: blood. The chain joins TRBV20-1 to TRBJ2-1; a possible D gene is TRBD1 (5 bases). The sequence came from a human donor with active COVID-19. The CDR3 loop is CSATRAVISYNEQFF. The CDR3 coding sequence is TGCAGTGCCACCAGGGCGGTTATCTCCTACAATGAGCAGTTCTTC.